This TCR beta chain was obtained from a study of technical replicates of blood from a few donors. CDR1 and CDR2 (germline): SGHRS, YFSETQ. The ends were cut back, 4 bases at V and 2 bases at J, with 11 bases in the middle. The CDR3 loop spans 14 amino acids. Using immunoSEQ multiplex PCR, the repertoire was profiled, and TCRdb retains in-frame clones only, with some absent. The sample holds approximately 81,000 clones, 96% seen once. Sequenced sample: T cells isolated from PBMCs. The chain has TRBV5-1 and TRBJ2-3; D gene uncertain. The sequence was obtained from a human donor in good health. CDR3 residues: CASSMVGNTDTQYF. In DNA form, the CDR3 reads TGCGCCAGCAGCATGGTTGGCAACACAGATACGCAGTATTTT.